These T cell receptor beta chains were read from a single sample in a study of naive and memory T cell subsets. TCRdb reprocessed the UMI-ligation and nested PCR reads with MiXCR, giving one entry per CDR3 protein. Seen here are about 150,000 distinct CDR3 sequences, approximately 24% observed once, and the top ten hold approximately 0.1%. Source material: naive CD4+ T cells from blood. The origin of the receptors is a human donor in good health. The CDR3 runs from the conserved cysteine through the conserved F or W. Fields, in order: J gene, D gene, clone size, V gene, CDR3 DNA, CDR3 protein. The D gene is left open where the match is weak. Clone size is stated in some rows and not others, as once, few, many or a class when expanded.

J gene: TRBJ2-5; D gene: NA; clone size: NA; V gene: TRBV25-1; CDR3 DNA: TGTGCCAGCAAGCGTCAGGAGACCCAGTACTTC; CDR3 protein: CASKRQETQYF
J gene: TRBJ2-5; D gene: TRBD1; clone size: NA; V gene: TRBV28; CDR3 DNA: TGTGCCAGCAGCCCGTCTGGGACAGGGGGAGAGACCCAGTACTTC; CDR3 protein: CASSPSGTGGETQYF
J gene: TRBJ1-2; D gene: NA; clone size: NA; V gene: TRBV19; CDR3 DNA: TGTGCCAGTAGTCCCACGTCCCTGGCCTCTAGAGACTATGGCTACACCTTC; CDR3 protein: CASSPTSLASRDYGYTF
J gene: TRBJ1-5; D gene: TRBD1; clone size: NA; V gene: TRBV20-1; CDR3 DNA: TGCAGTGCTCGTGCACTTGACAGGGGTCAGCCCCAGCATTTT; CDR3 protein: CSARALDRGQPQHF
J gene: TRBJ2-3; D gene: NA; clone size: NA; V gene: TRBV29-1; CDR3 DNA: TGCAGCGTTGTCTGGGGGGCAGATACGCAGTATTTT; CDR3 protein: CSVVWGADTQYF
J gene: TRBJ2-2; D gene: NA; clone size: NA; V gene: TRBV6-6; CDR3 DNA: TGTGCCAGCAGTTACTCCGGGGGGACAGCCAACACCGGGGAGCTGTTTTTT; CDR3 protein: CASSYSGGTANTGELFF
J gene: TRBJ2-2; D gene: NA; clone size: NA; V gene: TRBV18; CDR3 DNA: TGTGCCAGCTCACCACGGCTAGCGCTGAACACCGGGGAGCTGTTTTTT; CDR3 protein: CASSPRLALNTGELFF
J gene: TRBJ1-1; D gene: NA; clone size: many; V gene: TRBV7-7; CDR3 DNA: TGTGCTAGCAGCCCGGCGAGGGGCACTGAAGCTTTCTTT; CDR3 protein: CASSPARGTEAFF
J gene: TRBJ2-1; D gene: TRBD2; clone size: few; V gene: TRBV7-8; CDR3 DNA: TGTGCCAGCAGCTTAAGAGTAACGACCGGGAGGGTCAAGTTCTTC; CDR3 protein: CASSLRVTTGRVKFF
J gene: TRBJ1-6; D gene: NA; clone size: NA; V gene: TRBV20-1; CDR3 DNA: TGCAGTGCTAGATTGATATCTAATTCACCCCTCCACTTT; CDR3 protein: CSARLISNSPLHF
J gene: TRBJ2-7; D gene: NA; clone size: NA; V gene: TRBV6-5; CDR3 DNA: TGTGCCAGCAGTTCCCGCGTTGGGTCCTACGAGCAGTACTTC; CDR3 protein: CASSSRVGSYEQYF
J gene: TRBJ2-3; D gene: TRBD1; clone size: NA; V gene: TRBV6-2/TRBV6-3; CDR3 DNA: TGTGCCAGCAGTTACCCTGGACAGGGTCCCCTATCGCGCACAGATACGCAGTATTTT; CDR3 protein: CASSYPGQGPLSRTDTQYF
J gene: TRBJ2-7; D gene: NA; clone size: NA; V gene: TRBV6-5; CDR3 DNA: TGTGCCAGCAGTTACACTAGACAGCTTTTTTACGAGCAGTACTTC; CDR3 protein: CASSYTRQLFYEQYF
J gene: TRBJ2-1; D gene: NA; clone size: few; V gene: TRBV9; CDR3 DNA: TGTGCCAGCAGCGTAGCTACATGGAGTAGCAATGAGCAGTTCTTC; CDR3 protein: CASSVATWSSNEQFF
J gene: TRBJ2-7; D gene: TRBD2; clone size: NA; V gene: TRBV7-9; CDR3 DNA: TGTGCCAGCAGCTTATACCCCATGGGACTAGCGGGGAACTACGAGCAGTACTTC; CDR3 protein: CASSLYPMGLAGNYEQYF
J gene: TRBJ2-1; D gene: TRBD2; clone size: NA; V gene: TRBV12-3/TRBV12-4; CDR3 DNA: TGTGCCAGCAGCCCTGGACTAGCGGGAGTTCCAAAGTTCTTC; CDR3 protein: CASSPGLAGVPKFF
J gene: TRBJ2-5; D gene: NA; clone size: NA; V gene: TRBV6-5; CDR3 DNA: TGTGCCAGCAGGATCCTAGTTGGGAGATCAGAGACCCAGTACTTC; CDR3 protein: CASRILVGRSETQYF
J gene: TRBJ2-1; D gene: NA; clone size: NA; V gene: TRBV29-1; CDR3 DNA: TGCAGCGTGTCCGGACAGAAAGCGTACAATGAGCAGTTCTTC; CDR3 protein: CSVSGQKAYNEQFF
J gene: TRBJ2-7; D gene: NA; clone size: few; V gene: TRBV6-5; CDR3 DNA: TGTGCCAGCAGCTACATGGGGTCGGCTTACGAGCAGTACTTC; CDR3 protein: CASSYMGSAYEQYF
J gene: TRBJ1-5; D gene: TRBD1; clone size: few; V gene: TRBV15; CDR3 DNA: TGTGCCACCAGCAGATTAGCAGGGGGAGATCAGCCCCAGCATTTT; CDR3 protein: CATSRLAGGDQPQHF
J gene: TRBJ1-1; D gene: NA; clone size: NA; V gene: TRBV7-8; CDR3 DNA: TGTGCCAGCAGCCCCGGATCGGGACTGAACACTGAAGCTTTCTTT; CDR3 protein: CASSPGSGLNTEAFF
J gene: TRBJ1-3; D gene: NA; clone size: NA; V gene: TRBV12-3/TRBV12-4; CDR3 DNA: TGTGCCAGCAGTCTCACCGGACGGATCTCTGGAAACACCATATATTTT; CDR3 protein: CASSLTGRISGNTIYF
J gene: TRBJ2-4; D gene: NA; clone size: NA; V gene: TRBV19; CDR3 DNA: TGTGCCAGTAGTAGAGGGTCCCCCAAAAACATTCAGTACTTC; CDR3 protein: CASSRGSPKNIQYF
J gene: TRBJ2-1; D gene: TRBD2; clone size: NA; V gene: TRBV5-1; CDR3 DNA: TGCGCCAGCAGCTGGGGACTAGCGGGAGCCAATGAGCAGTTCTTC; CDR3 protein: CASSWGLAGANEQFF
J gene: TRBJ2-7; D gene: TRBD1; clone size: NA; V gene: TRBV2; CDR3 DNA: TGTGCCAGCGGAACCGGGACAGTCTACGAGCAGTACTTC; CDR3 protein: CASGTGTVYEQYF
J gene: TRBJ2-7; D gene: NA; clone size: few; V gene: TRBV6-2/TRBV6-3; CDR3 DNA: TGTGCCAGCCAGATGGATCCTAGTTCCTACGAGCAGTACTTC; CDR3 protein: CASQMDPSSYEQYF
J gene: TRBJ2-3; D gene: TRBD1; clone size: many; V gene: TRBV20-1; CDR3 DNA: TGCAGTGCTCCAGACAGGGGCGGCAACACAGATACGCAGTATTTT; CDR3 protein: CSAPDRGGNTDTQYF
J gene: TRBJ2-1; D gene: NA; clone size: NA; V gene: TRBV5-1; CDR3 DNA: TGCGCCAGCAGCCGTCTAGTATCCGATGAGCAGTTCTTC; CDR3 protein: CASSRLVSDEQFF
J gene: TRBJ1-3; D gene: NA; clone size: NA; V gene: TRBV15; CDR3 DNA: TGTGCCACAGTTCCGGACGCCGCAAGAGGCTCTGGAAACACCATATATTTT; CDR3 protein: CATVPDAARGSGNTIYF
J gene: TRBJ2-1; D gene: NA; clone size: few; V gene: TRBV4-3; CDR3 DNA: TGCGCCAGCAGCCCCCTGTTCGGGGAGCCGCAGTTCTTC; CDR3 protein: CASSPLFGEPQFF
J gene: TRBJ2-7; D gene: NA; clone size: few; V gene: TRBV7-9; CDR3 DNA: TGTGCCAGCAGCTTAAGCCCTCCTTTTGGGCAGTACTTC; CDR3 protein: CASSLSPPFGQYF
J gene: TRBJ2-1; D gene: NA; clone size: NA; V gene: TRBV28; CDR3 DNA: TGTGCCAGCGGTTTTCCGGGGCGAAGCTACAATGAGCAGTTCTTC; CDR3 protein: CASGFPGRSYNEQFF
J gene: TRBJ2-7; D gene: TRBD2; clone size: NA; V gene: TRBV15; CDR3 DNA: TGTGCCACCAGCAGAGCGGGCCGAGGGAGCGGGAGCTCCTACGAGCAGTACTTC; CDR3 protein: CATSRAGRGSGSSYEQYF
J gene: TRBJ2-7; D gene: TRBD1; clone size: NA; V gene: TRBV7-9; CDR3 DNA: TGTGCCAGCAGACCGGGACAGGGCGACTACGAGCAGTACTTC; CDR3 protein: CASRPGQGDYEQYF
J gene: TRBJ1-5; D gene: NA; clone size: NA; V gene: TRBV2; CDR3 DNA: TGTGCCAGCAGTGCGGGGGGTTATCAGGGGTCCCAGCATTTT; CDR3 protein: CASSAGGYQGSQHF
J gene: TRBJ2-1; D gene: TRBD2; clone size: many; V gene: TRBV4-1; CDR3 DNA: TGCGCCAGCAGCATCCAACTAGCGGCCTACAATGAGCAGTTCTTC; CDR3 protein: CASSIQLAAYNEQFF
J gene: TRBJ2-7; D gene: TRBD2; clone size: NA; V gene: TRBV11-2; CDR3 DNA: TGTGCCAGCAGCTCCTCTATAGCGGGATTGGACTACGAGCAGTACTTC; CDR3 protein: CASSSSIAGLDYEQYF
J gene: TRBJ2-1; D gene: TRBD2; clone size: many; V gene: TRBV7-2; CDR3 DNA: TGTGCCATAGGGACTAGCGGGTTTAATGAGCAGTTCTTC; CDR3 protein: CAIGTSGFNEQFF
J gene: TRBJ2-5; D gene: TRBD2; clone size: NA; V gene: TRBV5-1; CDR3 DNA: TGCGCCAGTAACCGCGGGAGCGTTGAAGAGACCCAGTACTTC; CDR3 protein: CASNRGSVEETQYF
J gene: TRBJ2-7; D gene: TRBD2; clone size: NA; V gene: TRBV20-1; CDR3 DNA: TGCAGTGCCATCGCGGGACTAGCGGGAGTGGAGCAGTACTTC; CDR3 protein: CSAIAGLAGVEQYF
J gene: TRBJ1-2; D gene: NA; clone size: few; V gene: TRBV20-1; CDR3 DNA: TGCAGTGCTTCTCTGGCCCAAATTCGATATGGCTACACCTTC; CDR3 protein: CSASLAQIRYGYTF